Shown below are 11 T cell receptor beta chains from a single sample sequenced in a study of T cell changes during pregnancy in multiple sclerosis. Data came from immunoSEQ multiplex PCR; TCRdb stores just in-frame clones and leaves some out. The sample has 40,000 to 45,000 clones, 92% seen once; the top ten hold 1% to 1.5%. Material for sequencing was peripheral blood. Every receptor here comes from a female donor with multiple sclerosis, enrolled in a pregnancy study.

This chain uses TRBV6-1 with TRBJ1-1; D not certain. Trimming removed 3 bases at V and 5 bases at J, with 19 bases between. This CDR3 is 16 amino acids long. Germline assignment: CDR1 MNHNS and CDR2 SASEGT. CDR3 sequence reads: CASSDQPRGTGTEAFF. Here the CDR3 DNA reads TGTGCCAGCAGTGACCAACCTCGGGGTACCGGGACTGAAGCTTTCTTT.

The CDR3 region is CASSLGLHPYSNQPQHF. DNA of the CDR3: TGCGCCAGCAGCTTGGGGCTCCATCCCTATAGCAATCAGCCCCAGCATTTT. The genes are TRBV5-1 and TRBJ1-5; D is ambiguous. With 0 bases removed from V and 0 bases from J, the gap between germline ends came to 13 bases. The CDR3 runs 17 residues. CDR1 SGHRS and CDR2 YFSETQ come from the germline V gene.

The rearrangement uses TRBV10-1 and TRBJ2-7; D gene ambiguous. Germline CDR1 WNHNN, CDR2 SYGVQD (reference sequence). CDR3 length: 13 residues. Trimming removed 8 bases at V and 2 bases at J, with 13 bases between. The CDR3 region is CASLPVLTYEQYF. CDR3 nucleotides: TGCGCCAGCCTGCCCGTTTTAACCTACGAGCAGTACTTC.

This chain joins TRBV6-6 and TRBJ2-3; D gene unclear. The CDR3 runs to 14 residues. Between the trimmed V and J ends, which lost 4 bases and 2 bases, there was a span of 10 bases. Per the germline V gene, CDR1 is MNHNY and CDR2 is SVGAGI (reference sequence). CDR3: CASSLESYTDTQYF. CDR3 DNA: TGTGCCAGCAGTTTAGAGAGTTACACAGATACGCAGTATTTT.

V gene TRBV19 combines with J gene TRBJ2-3; either TRBD1 or TRBD2 may supply D (5 bases each). CDR1 and CDR2 (germline): LNHDA, SQIVND (reference sequence). Trimming left V 6 bases short and J 6 bases short, with 19 bases between. CDR3 length: 15 amino acids. CDR3 sequence: CASRTTGTGADTQYF. The CDR3 nucleotides are TGTGCCAGTAGGACCACCGGGACCGGGGCCGATACGCAGTATTTT.

This chain uses TRBV13 with TRBJ2-1; D is unresolved. Germline values: CDR1 PRHDT, CDR2 FYEKMQ (reference sequence). CDR3 size: 11 residues. V was shortened by 3 bases and J by 9 bases, with 6 bases between the two germline ends. The CDR3 DNA follows: TGTGCCAGCAGCTTCCCCCCTGAGCAGTTCTTC. Protein: CASSFPPEQFF.

The chain is built from TRBV25-1 and TRBJ1-1; 7 positions agree with TRBD1. Germline V CDR1 and CDR2: MGHDK, SYGVNS. J was trimmed by 2 bases and V by 3 bases; bases with no gene match: 6. This CDR3 has 15 amino acids. The CDR3 DNA reads TGTGCCAGCAGTGAGCCTGGACAGGTAAACACTGAAGCTTTCTTT. This gives the protein CASSEPGQVNTEAFF.

V is TRBV27 and J is TRBJ2-7, with a weak D call TRBD1 (6 bases). The CDR3 has 16 residues. V was trimmed by 3 bases and J by 0 bases, leaving 15 bases between them. Germline V gene data show CDR1 as MNHEY and CDR2 as SMNVEV (reference sequence). The CDR3 bases are TGTGCCAGCAGTTTTGGGGGCCCTTTAACCTCCTACGAGCAGTACTTC. It specifies CASSFGGPLTSYEQYF.

The gene calls are TRBV2 and TRBJ2-7; 7 bases match TRBD1. Germline lookup yields CDR1 SNHLY and CDR2 FYNNEI. The CDR3 has 14 residues. The trim removed 7 bases at V and 2 bases at J, leaving 8 bases unmatched. The DNA of the CDR3 is TGTGCCAGCAAGGGACAGCCCAACGCCTACGAGCAGTACTTC. The encoded protein is CASKGQPNAYEQYF.

This chain uses TRBV19 with TRBJ1-2; a weak D match, TRBD1 (6 bases). V was shortened by 7 bases and J by 1 base, with 16 bases between the two germline ends. The CDR3 spans 15 residues. From germline, CDR1 is LNHDA and CDR2 SQIVND (reference sequence). The CDR3 DNA follows: TGTGCCAGTACAGGGGAGACCATCTTTAACTATGGCTACACCTTC. Amino acid sequence: CASTGETIFNYGYTF.

The chain joins TRBV6-5 to TRBJ1-2, with D hard to call. Germline values: CDR1 MNHEY, CDR2 SVGAGI. This CDR3 region has 14 residues. Trimming left V 0 bases short and J 2 bases short, with 7 bases between. The CDR3 region is CASSYSIENYGYTF. The CDR3 DNA reads TGTGCCAGCAGTTACTCGATCGAGAACTATGGCTACACCTTC.